The next 32 T cell receptor beta chains were all read from a single sample in a study of cytomegalovirus exposure and HLA in healthy donors. Amplification used 60 Vbeta primers and 13 Jbeta primers. Sequencing was performed with immunoSEQ multiplex PCR; in TCRdb, only in-frame clones are kept and a portion is missing. The table includes around 200,000 clones, about 83% detected once. Source material: PBMCs. These receptors came from a woman aged 50 to 65 in good health and CMV-seropositive.

In its sample, this clone was seen a few times. The J gene is TRBJ1-4, the V gene TRBV2; 8 nucleotides match TRBD1. CDR3 length: 13 amino acids. V was clipped by 8 bases and J by 5 bases; unmatched bases: 4. Germline CDR1 reads SNHLY; CDR2 reads FYNNEI. The CDR3 sequence is CASRQGSNEKLFF. Written as DNA, the CDR3 is TGTGCCAGCCGACAGGGGTCGAATGAAAAACTGTTTTTT. The complete variable domain, with remaining parts taken from reference TRBV2 and TRBJ1-4, reads EPEVTQTPSHQVTQMGQEVILRCVPISNHLYFYWYRQILGQKVEFLVSFYNNEISEKSEIFDDQFSVERPDGSNFTLKIRSTKLEDSAMYFCASRQGSNEKLFFGSGTQLSVL.

On this clone itself: This specimen includes other DNA sequences encoding the same CDR3. The rearrangement links TRBV5-1 to TRBJ2-3; D is uncertain. Trimming took 0 bases from V and 3 from J, leaving 8 bases between them. Germline V gene lookup returns CDR1 SGHRS and CDR2 YFSETQ. CDR3 length equals 14 residues. The CDR3 DNA sequence: TGCGCCAGCAGCTTGGCGGGTAGGACAGATACGCAGTATTTT. Amino acids: CASSLAGRTDTQYF.

The chain joins TRBV12-2 to TRBJ1-1. TRBV12-2 is flagged as a pseudogene. CDR3 size: 18 residues. CDR3 region: CASRLVSSKSWRNTEAFF. The CDR3 DNA reads as TGTGCAAGTCGCTTAGTATCGTCTAAATCTTGGAGGAACACTGAAGCTTTCTTT.

This clone was picked up a small number of times. V usage is TRBV11-1 and J usage is TRBJ2-5, with TRBD1 matching 12 bases. Germline assignment: CDR1 SGHAT and CDR2 FQDESV (reference sequence). The CDR3 totals 15 residues. J was trimmed by 5 bases and V by 5 bases; bases with no gene match: 6. Here the CDR3 reads CASSPGTGGAETQYF. Written as DNA, the CDR3 is TGTGCCAGCAGCCCGGGGACAGGGGGCGCGGAGACCCAGTACTTC.

The gene calls are TRBV30 and TRBJ1-2; no clear D gene. Germline V gene data show CDR1 as GTSNPN and CDR2 as SVGIG (reference sequence). Trimming left V 3 bases short and J 4 bases short, with 18 bases between. CDR3 length: 15 residues. In DNA form, the CDR3 reads TGTGCCTGGAGCCACATCTCCCCACCCCCCTATGGCTACACCTTC. Encoded protein: CAWSHISPPPYGYTF.

The rearrangement joins TRBV7-2 to TRBJ1-1; D unresolved. This CDR3 spans 14 amino acids. The germline V and J ends were trimmed by 0 bases and 1 base, with 6 bases remaining between them. Germline CDR1 SGHTA, CDR2 FQGNSA. CDR3 bases: TGTGCCAGCAGCTTAGCCCGACAGAACACTGAAGCTTTCTTT. Amino acids: CASSLARQNTEAFF.

This clone was seen only once. The chain couples TRBV5-4 to TRBJ2-1, with 11 bases aligning to TRBD2. CDR3 length: 16 residues. Unmatched junction bases numbered 6, after V lost 4 bases and J lost 3 bases. Looked up from germline, CDR1 is SGHNT and CDR2 is YYREEE (reference sequence). CDR3 residues: CASSPGTSGFYNEQFF. CDR3 DNA: TGTGCCAGCAGCCCCGGGACTAGCGGATTCTACAATGAGCAGTTCTTC. Looking up the rest from reference TRBV5-4 and TRBJ2-1 gives the full variable domain: ETGVTQSPTHLIKTRGQQVTLRCSSQSGHNTVSWYQQALGQGPQFIFQYYREEENGRGNFPPRFSGLQFPNYSSELNVNALELDDSALYLCASSPGTSGFYNEQFFGPGTRLTVL.

This clone was found a few times. The chain uses TRBV6-6 and TRBJ1-2; TRBD1 matches 10 bases. The V segment lost 2 bases and the J segment 8 bases; nucleotides outside the gene matches: 11. Germline assignment: CDR1 MNHNY and CDR2 SVGAGI (reference sequence). The CDR3 is 16 residues long. In DNA, the CDR3 is TGTGCCAGCAGTTACGTCACCGGGACAGGGGTCGTCGGCTACACCTTC. Protein product: CASSYVTGTGVVGYTF.

The chain combines TRBV19 with TRBJ1-2; D is undetermined. The CDR3 length is 12 residues. V dropped 7 bases and J dropped 4 bases, with 10 bases sitting between them. Germline V gene lookup returns CDR1 LNHDA and CDR2 SQIVND (reference sequence). The CDR3 DNA is TGTGCCAGTAAAGAGGGCGGCTATGGCTACACCTTC. It specifies CASKEGGYGYTF.

The chain has TRBV9 and TRBJ1-6, with 8 bases lining up with TRBD1. The CDR3 has 15 residues. J gave up 7 bases and V 4 bases, and 7 bases lay outside the gene matches. CDR1 is SGDLS and CDR2 is YYNGEE in the germline V gene. The CDR3 region has the DNA TGTGCCAGCAGCCCTTTAAGACAGGGGAATTCACCCCTCCACTTT. The encoded protein is CASSPLRQGNSPLHF.

There are a few counts of this clone. The chain carries TRBV7-9 and TRBJ2-7; D gene unclear. V dropped 3 bases and J dropped 7 bases, with 10 bases sitting between them. CDR3 length: 12 residues. From germline, CDR1 is SEHNR and CDR2 FQNEAQ (reference sequence). The CDR3 is CASSLILREQYF. In DNA, the CDR3 is TGTGCCAGCAGCTTGATATTGAGGGAGCAGTACTTC.

The rearrangement links TRBV19 to TRBJ2-1; the D gene is possibly TRBD1 (6 bases). This CDR3 has 14 residues. The germline V gene encodes CDR1 LNHDA and CDR2 SQIVND (reference sequence). Trimming shortened V by 2 bases and J by 6 bases, and 11 bases separated the two germline ends. This chain's CDR3 is CASSIPQGTNEQFF. In nucleotides, the CDR3 is TGTGCCAGTAGTATACCCCAGGGGACCAATGAGCAGTTCTTC.

This clone was picked up a small number of times. The DNA for the CDR3 is TGTGCCAGCAGTTACTTAAACAGGCGCACTGAAGCTTTCTTT. It encodes CASSYLNRRTEAFF. The chain recombines TRBV6-5 with TRBJ1-1, with D perhaps TRBD1 (5 bases). The CDR3 has 14 residues. Trimming cost V 1 base and J 4 bases, with 10 bases left between them. The germline gives CDR1 MNHEY, CDR2 SVGAGI.

This chain links TRBV11-2 with TRBJ2-5, with TRBD1 matching over 7 bases. V was pared by 8 bases and J by 2 bases, with 5 bases of the junction left unmatched. Germline CDR1 is SGHAT and CDR2 is FQNNGV. CDR3 size: 13 residues. The CDR3 loop is CASVRDRQETQYF. The CDR3 DNA sequence: TGTGCCAGCGTCCGGGACAGACAAGAGACCCAGTACTTC.

V usage is TRBV19 and J usage is TRBJ1-1; 11 nucleotides align to TRBD1. Trimming at V came to 9 bases and at J to 5 bases, leaving 8 bases not matched to a gene. This CDR3 contains 14 residues. Germline V gene lookup returns CDR1 LNHDA and CDR2 SQIVND (reference sequence). The CDR3 spells CASTKGQGGTEAFF. The CDR3 DNA reads as TGTGCCAGCACTAAGGGACAGGGGGGGACTGAAGCTTTCTTT.

V and J are TRBV7-9 and TRBJ2-7; possible D gene TRBD2, 6 bases. CDR1 and CDR2 from the germline V gene are SEHNR and FQNEAQ (reference sequence). There are 14 residues in the CDR3. Trimming shortened V by 3 bases and J by 2 bases, and 11 bases separated the two germline ends. The CDR3 protein is CASSFLTSPYEQYF. The CDR3 DNA sequence: TGTGCCAGCAGCTTCCTGACTAGTCCCTACGAGCAGTACTTC.

The chain links TRBV7-6 to TRBJ2-5; 12 bases agree with TRBD1. The CDR3 loop spans 17 amino acids. V trimming: 5 bases; J trimming: 1 base; junction bases outside the gene matches: 8. CDR1 SGHVS and CDR2 FNYEAQ come from the germline V gene. CDR3 sequence (DNA): TGTGCCAGCAGCGCCCGGGACAGGGGGCCAACCCAAGAGACCCAGTACTTC. As protein: CASSARDRGPTQETQYF.

Details on this clone: Distinct nucleotide sequences in the sample also encode this CDR3. The chain recombines TRBV7-2 with TRBJ1-2; D is undetermined. V lost 1 base to trimming and J lost 2 bases, with 5 bases between them. The CDR3 loop spans 13 amino acids. Germline-derived CDR1 and CDR2 are SGHTA and FQGNSA. For the CDR3, the DNA is TGTGCCAGCAGCTTAGGCCAGAACTATGGCTACACCTTC. Protein sequence: CASSLGQNYGYTF. Complete variable domain (other parts from reference TRBV7-2 and TRBJ1-2): GAGVSQSPSNKVTEKGKDVELRCDPISGHTALYWYRQSLGQGLEFLIYFQGNSAPDKSGLPSDRFSAERTGGSVSTLTIQRTQQEDSAVYLCASSLGQNYGYTFGSGTRLTVV.

The chain employs TRBV30 and TRBJ2-5; D might be TRBD1 (7 bases). The CDR3 loop spans 13 amino acids. V lost 4 bases, J lost 4 bases, and 13 bases lay in between. Germline V gives CDR1 GTSNPN, CDR2 SVGIG (reference sequence). CDR3 protein: CAWIYRGGETQYF. Here the CDR3 DNA reads TGTGCCTGGATCTACAGGGGAGGAGAGACCCAGTACTTC.

The chain links TRBV15 to TRBJ1-2; TRBD1 aligns across 8 bases. J gave up 4 bases and V 2 bases, and 3 bases lay outside the gene matches. The CDR3 has 14 amino acids. From germline, CDR1 is LNHNV and CDR2 YYDKDF (reference sequence). CDR3 sequence: CATSRSDRGYGYTF. Here the CDR3 DNA reads TGTGCCACCAGCAGATCTGACAGGGGCTATGGCTACACCTTC.

This clone was found once. The chain recombines TRBV5-1 with TRBJ1-6; D unclear. V shed 3 bases and J shed 2 bases, with 12 bases lying between them. Germline V gene lookup returns CDR1 SGHRS and CDR2 YFSETQ. This CDR3 has 16 residues. The CDR3 protein is CASSYDTPPYNSPLHF. In nucleotides, the CDR3 is TGCGCCAGCAGCTATGACACCCCTCCCTATAATTCACCCCTCCACTTT.

This rearrangement joins TRBV10-3 to TRBJ1-2, with D uncertain. Germline values: CDR1 ENHRY, CDR2 SYGVKD. This CDR3 spans 13 amino acids. V lost 3 bases to trimming and J lost 3 bases, with 8 bases between them. This CDR3 reads CAISDRGYYGYTF. The CDR3 nucleotides are TGTGCCATCAGTGACCGGGGATACTATGGCTACACCTTC.

The CDR3 DNA sequence: TGTGCCAGCAGCTCCGGCGGAGGTACAGATACGCAGTATTTT. Translating it yields CASSSGGGTDTQYF. V is TRBV7-3 and J is TRBJ2-3, with D possibly matching TRBD2 (5 bases). V was trimmed by 4 bases and J by 3 bases, leaving 11 bases between them. Germline CDR1 is SGHTA and CDR2 is FQGTGA. The CDR3 loop spans 14 amino acids.

The rearrangement links TRBV27 to TRBJ2-1; TRBD2 aligns across 7 bases. V shed 11 bases and J 8 bases; nucleotides not matched to a gene: 15. Germline V gene data show CDR1 as MNHEY and CDR2 as SMNVEV (reference sequence). The CDR3 spans 14 residues. The CDR3 coding sequence is TGTGCCGAATGGGGGGGAGGTATTTTCCATGAGCAGTTCTTC. This gives the protein CAEWGGGIFHEQFF.

This chain connects TRBV6-5 to TRBJ1-6; D is unresolved. This CDR3 contains 14 residues. Trimming removed 2 bases from V and 10 bases from J, with 12 bases in between. Germline assignment: CDR1 MNHEY and CDR2 SVGAGI. The DNA of the CDR3 is TGTGCCAGCAGTTACCGACCGGGAGAGTCACCCCTCCACTTT. The encoded protein is CASSYRPGESPLHF.

The V call is TRBV9, the J call TRBJ2-7; 12 nucleotides agree with TRBD1. CDR3 length equals 15 residues. Germline-derived CDR1 and CDR2 are SGDLS and YYNGEE. The J segment lost 5 bases and the V segment lost 3 bases, leaving 6 bases of the junction unmatched. The CDR3 DNA reads as TGTGCCAGCAGCGCGACCGGGACAGGGGGCCACGAGCAGTACTTC. Amino acid sequence: CASSATGTGGHEQYF. The variable domain in full, completed from reference TRBV9 and TRBJ2-7, reads DSGVTQTPKHLITATGQRVTLRCSPRSGDLSVYWYQQSLDQGLQFLIQYYNGEERAKGNILERFSAQQFPDLHSELNLSSLELGDSALYFCASSATGTGGHEQYFGPGTRLTVT.

The chain carries TRBV5-1 and TRBJ2-3, with D maybe TRBD2 (6 bases). Germline V gene data show CDR1 as SGHRS and CDR2 as YFSETQ. The CDR3 contains 17 residues. V dropped 0 bases and J dropped 4 bases, with 18 bases sitting between them. The CDR3 DNA follows: TGCGCCAGCAGCTTGGTTTTGTCACTAGCTTCCCCAGATACGCAGTATTTT. This sequence encodes CASSLVLSLASPDTQYF. Together with reference TRBV5-1 and TRBJ2-3, the CDR3 gives the full variable domain: KAGVTQTPRYLIKTRGQQVTLSCSPISGHRSVSWYQQTPGQGLQFLFEYFSETQRNKGNFPGRFSGRQFSNSRSEMNVSTLELGDSALYLCASSLVLSLASPDTQYFGPGTRLTVL.

V gene TRBV5-1 combines with J gene TRBJ1-2; D is perhaps TRBD1 (6 bases). In germline, CDR1 is SGHRS, CDR2 YFSETQ. The CDR3 length is 12 residues. The V gene lost 4 bases and the J gene lost 5 bases, with 9 bases spanning the gap. CDR3 sequence: CASSATGYGYTF. As DNA, the CDR3 is TGCGCCAGCAGCGCGACAGGTTATGGCTACACCTTC.

Here the CDR3 reads CASSLGPEARDRVGEAFF. The CDR3 DNA reads TGCGCCAGCAGCTTGGGGCCCGAAGCTAGGGACAGGGTTGGCGAAGCTTTCTTT. The rearrangement links TRBV5-1 to TRBJ1-1, with 9 positions matching TRBD1. With 0 bases clipped from V and 8 bases from J, the junction kept 17 bases outside the gene matches. The CDR3 covers 18 residues. From germline, CDR1 is SGHRS and CDR2 YFSETQ.

This chain uses TRBV6-5 with TRBJ1-5; 9 bases match TRBD1. The CDR3 runs to 14 residues. V dropped 8 bases and J dropped 9; count of bases not matched to a gene: 11. The germline V gene has CDR1 MNHEY and CDR2 SVGAGI. The DNA of the CDR3 is TGTGCCAGCGCCACAGGGGGCCTCTATCGGCCCCAGCATTTT. Translated, it gives CASATGGLYRPQHF.

The chain couples TRBV2 to TRBJ2-1; 9 nucleotides match TRBD1. Looked up from germline, CDR1 is SNHLY and CDR2 is FYNNEI. The V segment lost 5 bases and the J segment 8 bases; nucleotides outside the gene matches: 7. This CDR3 has 14 residues. This CDR3 is CASSRDRESHEQFF. The CDR3 bases are TGTGCCAGCAGTCGGGACAGGGAATCGCATGAGCAGTTCTTC.

The V and J genes are TRBV7-8 and TRBJ2-7; 7 bases are a match to TRBD1. Germline assignment: CDR1 SGHVS and CDR2 FQNEAQ. The CDR3 is 14 amino acids. The V and J ends lost 7 bases and 3 bases, in that order; junction bases with no gene match: 9. CDR3: CASNAKGQNYEQYF. CDR3 in DNA: TGTGCCAGCAACGCAAAGGGACAGAACTACGAGCAGTACTTC.